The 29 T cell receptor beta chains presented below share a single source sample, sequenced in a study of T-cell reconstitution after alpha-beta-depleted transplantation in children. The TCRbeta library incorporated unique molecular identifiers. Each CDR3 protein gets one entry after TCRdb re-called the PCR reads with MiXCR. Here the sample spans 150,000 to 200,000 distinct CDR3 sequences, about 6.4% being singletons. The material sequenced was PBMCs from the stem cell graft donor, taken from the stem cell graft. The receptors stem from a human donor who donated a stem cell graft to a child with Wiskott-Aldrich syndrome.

The DNA for the CDR3 is TGTGCCAGCTCACCACTTGGCCTCCGAGGCTCTGGAAACACCATATATTTT. This translates into CASSPLGLRGSGNTIYF. The chain uses TRBV18 and TRBJ1-3; D is unresolved. The CDR3 totals 17 residues. The V gene's germline CDR1 is KGHSH and CDR2 LQKENI. Trimming pared 1 base from V and 0 bases from J, leaving 13 bases between.

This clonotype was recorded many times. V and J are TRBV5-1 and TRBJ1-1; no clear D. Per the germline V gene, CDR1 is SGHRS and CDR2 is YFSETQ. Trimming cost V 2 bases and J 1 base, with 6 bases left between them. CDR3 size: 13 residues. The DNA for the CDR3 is TGCGCCAGCAGCTTTGAAGGGAACACTGAAGCTTTCTTT. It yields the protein CASSFEGNTEAFF.

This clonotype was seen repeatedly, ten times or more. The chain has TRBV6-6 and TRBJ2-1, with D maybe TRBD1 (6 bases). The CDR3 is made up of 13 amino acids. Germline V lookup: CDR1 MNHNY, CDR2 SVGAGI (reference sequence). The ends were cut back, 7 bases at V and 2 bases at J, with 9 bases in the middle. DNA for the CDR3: TGTGCCAGCAAGGGGGACCCCTACAATGAGCAGTTCTTC. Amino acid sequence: CASKGDPYNEQFF.

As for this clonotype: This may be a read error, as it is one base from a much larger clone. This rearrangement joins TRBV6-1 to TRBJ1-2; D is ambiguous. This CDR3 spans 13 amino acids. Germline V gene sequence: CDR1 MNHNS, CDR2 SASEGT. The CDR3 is CGSRARPNYGYTF. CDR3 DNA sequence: TGTGGCAGCCGGGCCCGACCCAACTATGGCTACACCTTC.

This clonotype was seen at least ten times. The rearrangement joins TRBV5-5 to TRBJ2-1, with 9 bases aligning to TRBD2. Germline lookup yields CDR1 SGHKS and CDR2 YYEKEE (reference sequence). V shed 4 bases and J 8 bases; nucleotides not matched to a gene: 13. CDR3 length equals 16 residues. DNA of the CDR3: TGTGCCAGCAGCCGTGCGCCGAGCGGGGGGTTAGATGAGCAGTTCTTC. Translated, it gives CASSRAPSGGLDEQFF.

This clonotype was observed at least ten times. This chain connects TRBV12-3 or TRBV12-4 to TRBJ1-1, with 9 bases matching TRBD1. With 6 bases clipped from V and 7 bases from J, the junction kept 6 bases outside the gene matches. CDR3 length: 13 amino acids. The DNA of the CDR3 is TGTGCCAGCAGGTTACGGGGACAGGGTGAAGCTTTCTTT. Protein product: CASRLRGQGEAFF.

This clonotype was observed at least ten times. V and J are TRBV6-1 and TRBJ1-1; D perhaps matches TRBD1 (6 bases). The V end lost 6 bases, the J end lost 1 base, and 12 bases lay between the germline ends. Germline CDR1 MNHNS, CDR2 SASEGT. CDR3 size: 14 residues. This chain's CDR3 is CASRKGGANTEAFF. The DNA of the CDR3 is TGTGCCAGCAGAAAAGGGGGAGCGAACACTGAAGCTTTCTTT.

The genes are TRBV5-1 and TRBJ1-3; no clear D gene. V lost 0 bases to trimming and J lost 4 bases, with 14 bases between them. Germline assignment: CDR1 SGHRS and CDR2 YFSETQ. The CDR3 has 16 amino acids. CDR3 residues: CASSLGLSASGNTIYF. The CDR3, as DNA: TGCGCCAGCAGCTTGGGATTATCAGCTTCCGGAAACACCATATATTTT.

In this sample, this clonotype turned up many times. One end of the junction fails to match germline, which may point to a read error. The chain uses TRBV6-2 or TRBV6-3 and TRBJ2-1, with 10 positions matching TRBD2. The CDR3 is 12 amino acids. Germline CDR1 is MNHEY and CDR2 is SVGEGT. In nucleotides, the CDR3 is TGTGCCAGCAGTTACCCAGCGGGGGGGTTAGTCTTC. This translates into CASSYPAGGLVF.

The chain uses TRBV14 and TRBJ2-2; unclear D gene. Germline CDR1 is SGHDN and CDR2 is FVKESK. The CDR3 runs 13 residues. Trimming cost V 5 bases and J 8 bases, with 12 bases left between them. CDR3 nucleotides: TGTGCCAGCAGCGGTCCTCCGACGGGGGAGCTGTTTTTT. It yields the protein CASSGPPTGELFF.

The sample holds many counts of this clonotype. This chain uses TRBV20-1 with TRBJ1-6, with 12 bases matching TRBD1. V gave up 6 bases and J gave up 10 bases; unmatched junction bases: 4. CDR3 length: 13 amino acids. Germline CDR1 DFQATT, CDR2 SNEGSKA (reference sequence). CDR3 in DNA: TGCAGTGCCGGGACAGGGGGCCTATCACCCCTCCACTTT. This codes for CSAGTGGLSPLHF.

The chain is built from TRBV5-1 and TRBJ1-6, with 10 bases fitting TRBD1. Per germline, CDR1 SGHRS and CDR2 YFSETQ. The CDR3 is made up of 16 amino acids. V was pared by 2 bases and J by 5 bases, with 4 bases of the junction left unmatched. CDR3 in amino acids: CASSLGQGGNNSPLHF. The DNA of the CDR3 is TGCGCCAGCAGCTTAGGACAGGGGGGGAATAATTCACCCCTCCACTTT. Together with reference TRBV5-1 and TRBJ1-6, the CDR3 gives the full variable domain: KAGVTQTPRYLIKTRGQQVTLSCSPISGHRSVSWYQQTPGQGLQFLFEYFSETQRNKGNFPGRFSGRQFSNSRSEMNVSTLELGDSALYLCASSLGQGGNNSPLHFGNGTRLTVT.

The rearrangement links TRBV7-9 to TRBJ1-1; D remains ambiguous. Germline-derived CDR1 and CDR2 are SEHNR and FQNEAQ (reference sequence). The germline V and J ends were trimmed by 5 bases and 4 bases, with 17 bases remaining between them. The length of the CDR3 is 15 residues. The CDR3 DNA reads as TGTGCCAGCAGCCCCATGATGGGTCCAGGCACTGAAGCTTTCTTT. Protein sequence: CASSPMMGPGTEAFF.

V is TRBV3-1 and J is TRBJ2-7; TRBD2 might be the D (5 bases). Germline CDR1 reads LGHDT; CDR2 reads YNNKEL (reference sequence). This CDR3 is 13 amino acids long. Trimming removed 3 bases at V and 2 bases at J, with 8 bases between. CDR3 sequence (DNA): TGTGCCAGCAGCCAGGCACTAGCCTACGAGCAGTACTTC. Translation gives CASSQALAYEQYF.

The CDR3 sequence: CASSSRWTDTGELFF. The CDR3 DNA reads as TGTGCCAGCAGCTCCCGTTGGACAGACACCGGGGAGCTGTTTTTT. The chain couples TRBV7-8 to TRBJ2-2; D may be TRBD1 (6 bases). The germline CDR1 and CDR2 sequences are SGHVS and FQNEAQ. The V gene lost 4 bases and the J gene lost 3 bases, with 12 bases spanning the gap. The length of the CDR3 is 15 residues. The full variable domain, completed using reference TRBV7-8 and TRBJ2-2, is GAGVSQSPRYKVAKRGQDVALRCDPISGHVSLFWYQQALGQGPEFLTYFQNEAQLDKSGLPSDRFFAERPEGSVSTLKIQRTQQEDSAVYLCASSSRWTDTGELFFGEGSRLTVL.

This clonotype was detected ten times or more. CDR3 in DNA: TGTGCCAGCAGGAACGGACTAGCGGGCCCCTTGGAGCAGTTCTTC. Its translation is CASRNGLAGPLEQFF. The chain recombines TRBV7-8 with TRBJ2-1; the match to TRBD2 covers 11 bases. Germline V gene lookup returns CDR1 SGHVS and CDR2 FQNEAQ. Trimming removed 6 bases from V and 10 bases from J; junction bases left unmatched: 11. The CDR3 has 15 amino acids.

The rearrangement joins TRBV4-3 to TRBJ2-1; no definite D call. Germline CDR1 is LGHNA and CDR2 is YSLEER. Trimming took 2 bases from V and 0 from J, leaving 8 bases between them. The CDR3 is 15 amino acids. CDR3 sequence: CASSQTGSSYNEQFF. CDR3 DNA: TGCGCCAGCAGCCAAACCGGTAGCTCCTACAATGAGCAGTTCTTC.

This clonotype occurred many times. The CDR3 spells CSASLRVTDTQYF. Here the CDR3 DNA reads TGCAGTGCTAGTCTGCGGGTCACAGATACGCAGTATTTT. The J gene is TRBJ2-3, the V gene TRBV20-1, with D perhaps matching TRBD2 (5 bases). The V end lost 3 bases, the J end lost 2 bases, and 9 bases lay between the germline ends. The CDR3 loop spans 13 amino acids. Germline CDR1 and CDR2: DFQATT and SNEGSKA (reference sequence).

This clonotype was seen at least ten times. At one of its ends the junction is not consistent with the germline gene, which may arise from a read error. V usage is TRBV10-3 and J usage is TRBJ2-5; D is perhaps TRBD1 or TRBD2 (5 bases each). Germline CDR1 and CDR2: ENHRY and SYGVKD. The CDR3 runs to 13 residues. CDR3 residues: CATRTPGTLDPHF. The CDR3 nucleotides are TGTGCCACTAGGACCCCGGGGACCCTCGACCCCCACTTC.

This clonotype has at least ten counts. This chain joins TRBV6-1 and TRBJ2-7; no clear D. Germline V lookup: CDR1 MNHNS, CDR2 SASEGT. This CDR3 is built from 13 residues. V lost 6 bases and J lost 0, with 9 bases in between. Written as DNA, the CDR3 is TGTGCCAGCAGGAAACAGAGCTCCTACGAGCAGTACTTC. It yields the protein CASRKQSSYEQYF.

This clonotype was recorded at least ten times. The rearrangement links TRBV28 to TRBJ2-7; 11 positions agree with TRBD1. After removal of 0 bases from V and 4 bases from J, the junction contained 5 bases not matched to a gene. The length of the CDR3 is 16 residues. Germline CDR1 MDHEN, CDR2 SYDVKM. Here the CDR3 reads CASSLWAGTGGYEQYF. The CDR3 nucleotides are TGTGCCAGCAGTTTATGGGCCGGGACAGGGGGTTACGAGCAGTACTTC.

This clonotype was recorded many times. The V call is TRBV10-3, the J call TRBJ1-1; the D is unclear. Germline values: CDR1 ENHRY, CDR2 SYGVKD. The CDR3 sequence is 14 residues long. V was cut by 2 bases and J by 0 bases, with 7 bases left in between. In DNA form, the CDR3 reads TGTGCCATCAGTGAGGGGATCATGAACACTGAAGCTTTCTTT. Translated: CAISEGIMNTEAFF.

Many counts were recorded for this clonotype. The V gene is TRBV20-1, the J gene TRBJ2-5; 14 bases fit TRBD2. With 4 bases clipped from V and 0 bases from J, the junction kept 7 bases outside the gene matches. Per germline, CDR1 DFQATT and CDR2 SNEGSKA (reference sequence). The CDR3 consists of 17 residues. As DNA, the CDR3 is TGCAGTGCTACCCGACTAGCGGGGGGGGTATACCAAGAGACCCAGTACTTC. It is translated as CSATRLAGGVYQETQYF.

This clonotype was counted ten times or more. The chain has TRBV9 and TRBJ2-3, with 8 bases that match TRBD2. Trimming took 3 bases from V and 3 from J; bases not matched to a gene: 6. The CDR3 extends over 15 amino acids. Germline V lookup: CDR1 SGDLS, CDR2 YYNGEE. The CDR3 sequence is CASSAGTRGTDTQYF. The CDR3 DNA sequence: TGTGCCAGCAGCGCCGGGACTAGAGGTACAGATACGCAGTATTTT.

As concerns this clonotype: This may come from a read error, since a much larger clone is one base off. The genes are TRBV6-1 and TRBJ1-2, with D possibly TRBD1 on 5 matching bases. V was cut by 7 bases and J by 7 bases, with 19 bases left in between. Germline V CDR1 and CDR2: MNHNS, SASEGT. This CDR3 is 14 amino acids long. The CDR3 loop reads CASTLDGGVRGYTF. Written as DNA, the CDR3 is TGTGCCAGCACCCTCGATGGAGGGGTACGTGGCTACACCTTC.

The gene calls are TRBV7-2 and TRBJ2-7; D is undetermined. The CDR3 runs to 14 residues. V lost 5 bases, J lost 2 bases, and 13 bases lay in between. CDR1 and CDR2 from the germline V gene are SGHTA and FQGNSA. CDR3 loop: CASSLLSSPYEQYF. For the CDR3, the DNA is TGTGCCAGCAGCCTGTTGTCGTCCCCCTACGAGCAGTACTTC. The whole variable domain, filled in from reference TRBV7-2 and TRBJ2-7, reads GAGVSQSPSNKVTEKGKDVELRCDPISGHTALYWYRQSLGQGLEFLIYFQGNSAPDKSGLPSDRFSAERTGGSVSTLTIQRTQQEDSAVYLCASSLLSSPYEQYFGPGTRLTVT.

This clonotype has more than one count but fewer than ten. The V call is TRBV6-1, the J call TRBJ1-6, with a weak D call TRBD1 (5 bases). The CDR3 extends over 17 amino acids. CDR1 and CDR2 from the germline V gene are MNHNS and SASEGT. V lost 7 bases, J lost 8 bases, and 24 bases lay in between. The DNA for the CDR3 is TGTGCCAGCACCCAACGGGGGGGGAACGCCGGCGATTCACCCCTCCACTTT. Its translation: CASTQRGGNAGDSPLHF.

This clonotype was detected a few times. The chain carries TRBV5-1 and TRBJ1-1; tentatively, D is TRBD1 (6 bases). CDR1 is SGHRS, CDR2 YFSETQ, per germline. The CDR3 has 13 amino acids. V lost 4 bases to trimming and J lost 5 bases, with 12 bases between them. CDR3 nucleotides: TGCGCCAGCAGCGTAACAGGGCGAACTGAAGCTTTCTTT. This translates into CASSVTGRTEAFF.

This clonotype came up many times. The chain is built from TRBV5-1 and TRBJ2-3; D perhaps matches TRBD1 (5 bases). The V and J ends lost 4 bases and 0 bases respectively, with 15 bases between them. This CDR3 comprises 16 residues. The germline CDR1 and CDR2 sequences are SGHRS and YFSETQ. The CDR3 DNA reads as TGCGCCAGCAGCCCTCAGGGAAGTGACAGCACAGATACGCAGTATTTT. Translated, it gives CASSPQGSDSTDTQYF.